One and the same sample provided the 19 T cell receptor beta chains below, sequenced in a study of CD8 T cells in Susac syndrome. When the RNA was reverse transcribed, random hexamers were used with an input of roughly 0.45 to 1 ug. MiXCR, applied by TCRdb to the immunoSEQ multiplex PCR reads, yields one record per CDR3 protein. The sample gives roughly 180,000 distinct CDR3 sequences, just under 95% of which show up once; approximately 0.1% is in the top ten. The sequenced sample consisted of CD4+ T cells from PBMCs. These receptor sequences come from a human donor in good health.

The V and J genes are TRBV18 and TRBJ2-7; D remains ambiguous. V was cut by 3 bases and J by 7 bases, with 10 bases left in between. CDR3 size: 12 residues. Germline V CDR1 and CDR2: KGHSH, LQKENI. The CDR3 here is CASSPSSPEQYF. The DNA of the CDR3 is TGTGCCAGCTCACCGTCCAGTCCGGAGCAGTACTTC.

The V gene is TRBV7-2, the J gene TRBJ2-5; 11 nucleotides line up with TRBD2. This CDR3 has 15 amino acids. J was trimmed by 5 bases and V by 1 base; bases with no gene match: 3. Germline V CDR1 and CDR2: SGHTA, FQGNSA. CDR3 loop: CASSLGLAGFETQYF. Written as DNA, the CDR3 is TGTGCCAGCAGCTTAGGACTAGCGGGATTCGAGACCCAGTACTTC.

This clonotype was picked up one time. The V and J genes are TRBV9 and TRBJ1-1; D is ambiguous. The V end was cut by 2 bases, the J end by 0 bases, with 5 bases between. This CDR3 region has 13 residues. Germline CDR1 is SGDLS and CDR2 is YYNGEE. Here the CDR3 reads CASSVAVNTEAFF. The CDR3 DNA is TGTGCCAGCAGCGTGGCGGTGAACACTGAAGCTTTCTTT.

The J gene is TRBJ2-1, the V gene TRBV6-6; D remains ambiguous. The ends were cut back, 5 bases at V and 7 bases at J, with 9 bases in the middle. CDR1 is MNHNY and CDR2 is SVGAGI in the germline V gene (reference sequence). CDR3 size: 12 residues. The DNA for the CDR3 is TGTGCCAGCAGTCCCTCAGTAAATGAGCAGTTCTTC. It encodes CASSPSVNEQFF.

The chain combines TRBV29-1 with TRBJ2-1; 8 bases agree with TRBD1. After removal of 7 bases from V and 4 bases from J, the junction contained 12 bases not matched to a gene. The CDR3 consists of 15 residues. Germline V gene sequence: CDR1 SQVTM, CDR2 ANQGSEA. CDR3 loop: CSASGGTGVYNEQFF. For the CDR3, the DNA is TGCAGCGCCTCCGGAGGGACAGGAGTATACAATGAGCAGTTCTTC.

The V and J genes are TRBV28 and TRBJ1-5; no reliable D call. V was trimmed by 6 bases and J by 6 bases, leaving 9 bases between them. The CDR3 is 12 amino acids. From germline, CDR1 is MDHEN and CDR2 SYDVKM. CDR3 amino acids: CASRGSPQPQHF. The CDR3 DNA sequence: TGTGCCAGCAGAGGGTCTCCTCAGCCCCAGCATTTT.

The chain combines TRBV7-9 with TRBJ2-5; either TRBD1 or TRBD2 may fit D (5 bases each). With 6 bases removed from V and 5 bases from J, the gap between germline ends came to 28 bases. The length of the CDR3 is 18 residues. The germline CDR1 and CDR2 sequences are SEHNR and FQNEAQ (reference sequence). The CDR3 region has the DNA TGTGCCAGCAGTCCGGGGCCAGTAGCGACACCGGATAGGGAGACCCAGTACTTC. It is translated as CASSPGPVATPDRETQYF. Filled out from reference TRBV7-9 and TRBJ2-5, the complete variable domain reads DTGVSQNPRHKITKRGQNVTFRCDPISEHNRLYWYRQTLGQGPEFLTYFQNEAQLEKSRLLSDRFSAERPKGSFSTLEIQRTEQGDSAMYLCASSPGPVATPDRETQYFGPGTRLLVL.

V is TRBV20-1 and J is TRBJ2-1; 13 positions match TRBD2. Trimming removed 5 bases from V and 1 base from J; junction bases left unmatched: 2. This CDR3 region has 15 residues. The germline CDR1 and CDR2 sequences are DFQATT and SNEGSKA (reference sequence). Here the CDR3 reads CSAGLAGVSYNEQFF. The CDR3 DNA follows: TGCAGTGCTGGACTAGCGGGAGTGTCCTACAATGAGCAGTTCTTC.

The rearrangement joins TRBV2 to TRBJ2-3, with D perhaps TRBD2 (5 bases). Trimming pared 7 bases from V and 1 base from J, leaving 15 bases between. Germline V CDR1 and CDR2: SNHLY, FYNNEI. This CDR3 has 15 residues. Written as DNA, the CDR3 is TGTGCCAGCACCCTCGGGCGGGCGCGCACAGATACGCAGTATTTT. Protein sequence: CASTLGRARTDTQYF. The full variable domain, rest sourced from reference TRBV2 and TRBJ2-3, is EPEVTQTPSHQVTQMGQEVILRCVPISNHLYFYWYRQILGQKVEFLVSFYNNEISEKSEIFDDQFSVERPDGSNFTLKIRSTKLEDSAMYFCASTLGRARTDTQYFGPGTRLTVL.

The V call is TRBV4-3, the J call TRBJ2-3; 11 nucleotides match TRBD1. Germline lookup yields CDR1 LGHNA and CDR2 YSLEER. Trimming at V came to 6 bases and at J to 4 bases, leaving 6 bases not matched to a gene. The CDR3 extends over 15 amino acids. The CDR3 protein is CASSPGTGGPDTQYF. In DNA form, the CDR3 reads TGCGCCAGCAGTCCCGGGACAGGGGGTCCAGATACGCAGTATTTT.

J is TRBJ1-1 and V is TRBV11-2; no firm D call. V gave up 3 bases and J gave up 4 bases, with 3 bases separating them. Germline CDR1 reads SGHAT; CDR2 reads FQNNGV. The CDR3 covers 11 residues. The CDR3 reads CASSFATEAFF. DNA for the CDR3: TGTGCCAGCAGCTTCGCCACTGAAGCTTTCTTT.

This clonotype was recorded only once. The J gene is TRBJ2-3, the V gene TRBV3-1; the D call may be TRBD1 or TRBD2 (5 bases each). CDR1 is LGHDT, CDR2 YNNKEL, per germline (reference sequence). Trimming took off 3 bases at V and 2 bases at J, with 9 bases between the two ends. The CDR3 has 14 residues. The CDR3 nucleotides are TGTGCCAGCAGCCATGGGACGGTCACAGATACGCAGTATTTT. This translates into CASSHGTVTDTQYF.

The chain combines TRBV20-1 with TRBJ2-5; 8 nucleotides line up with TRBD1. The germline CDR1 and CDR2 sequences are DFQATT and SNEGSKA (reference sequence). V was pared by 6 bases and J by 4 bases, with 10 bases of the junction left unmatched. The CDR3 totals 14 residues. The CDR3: CSAVKTGGGETQYF. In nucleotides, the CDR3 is TGCAGTGCCGTAAAAACAGGGGGTGGAGAGACCCAGTACTTC.

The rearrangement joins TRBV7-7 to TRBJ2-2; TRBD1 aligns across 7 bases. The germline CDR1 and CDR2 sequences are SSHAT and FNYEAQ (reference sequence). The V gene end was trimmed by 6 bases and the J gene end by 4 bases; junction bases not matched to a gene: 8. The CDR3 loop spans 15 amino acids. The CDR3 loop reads CASSPTGLGTGELFF. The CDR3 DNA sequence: TGTGCCAGCAGTCCGACAGGGCTCGGCACCGGGGAGCTGTTTTTT. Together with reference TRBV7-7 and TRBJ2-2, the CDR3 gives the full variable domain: GAGVSQSPRYKVTKRGQDVTLRCDPISSHATLYWYQQALGQGPEFLTYFNYEAQPDKSGLPSDRFSAERPEGSISTLTIQRTEQRDSAMYRCASSPTGLGTGELFFGEGSRLTVL.

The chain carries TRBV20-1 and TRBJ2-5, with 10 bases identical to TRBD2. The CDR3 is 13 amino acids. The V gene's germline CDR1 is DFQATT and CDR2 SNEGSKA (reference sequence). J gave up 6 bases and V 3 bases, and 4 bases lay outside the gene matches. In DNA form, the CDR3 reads TGCAGTGCTAGGGGAGCGGGAGGGAAGACCCAGTACTTC. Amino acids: CSARGAGGKTQYF.

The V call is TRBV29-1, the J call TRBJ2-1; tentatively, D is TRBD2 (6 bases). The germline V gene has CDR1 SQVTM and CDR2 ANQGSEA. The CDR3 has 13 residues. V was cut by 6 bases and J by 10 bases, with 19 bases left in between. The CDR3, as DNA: TGCAGCGTGGACCCGGGACTCCTGACAGAGCAGTTCTTC. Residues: CSVDPGLLTEQFF.

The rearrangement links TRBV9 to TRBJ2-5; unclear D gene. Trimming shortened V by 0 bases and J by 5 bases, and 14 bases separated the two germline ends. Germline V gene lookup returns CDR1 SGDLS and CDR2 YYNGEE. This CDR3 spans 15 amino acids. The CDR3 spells CASSVGALPGETQYF. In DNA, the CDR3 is TGTGCCAGCAGCGTAGGAGCGCTACCCGGTGAGACCCAGTACTTC. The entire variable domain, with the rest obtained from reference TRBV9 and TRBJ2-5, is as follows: DSGVTQTPKHLITATGQRVTLRCSPRSGDLSVYWYQQSLDQGLQFLIQYYNGEERAKGNILERFSAQQFPDLHSELNLSSLELGDSALYFCASSVGALPGETQYFGPGTRLLVL.

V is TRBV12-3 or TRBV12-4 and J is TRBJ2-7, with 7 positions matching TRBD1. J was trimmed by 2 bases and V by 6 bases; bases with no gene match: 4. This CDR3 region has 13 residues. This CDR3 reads CASSRGQPYEQYF. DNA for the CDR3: TGTGCCAGCAGCCGGGGACAGCCCTACGAGCAGTACTTC.

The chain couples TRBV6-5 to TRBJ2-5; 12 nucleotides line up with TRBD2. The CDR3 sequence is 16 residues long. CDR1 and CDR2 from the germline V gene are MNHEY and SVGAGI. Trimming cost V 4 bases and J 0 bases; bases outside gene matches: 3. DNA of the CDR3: TGTGCCAGCAGTTCCCGGACTAGCGGGAACCAAGAGACCCAGTACTTC. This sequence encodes CASSSRTSGNQETQYF.